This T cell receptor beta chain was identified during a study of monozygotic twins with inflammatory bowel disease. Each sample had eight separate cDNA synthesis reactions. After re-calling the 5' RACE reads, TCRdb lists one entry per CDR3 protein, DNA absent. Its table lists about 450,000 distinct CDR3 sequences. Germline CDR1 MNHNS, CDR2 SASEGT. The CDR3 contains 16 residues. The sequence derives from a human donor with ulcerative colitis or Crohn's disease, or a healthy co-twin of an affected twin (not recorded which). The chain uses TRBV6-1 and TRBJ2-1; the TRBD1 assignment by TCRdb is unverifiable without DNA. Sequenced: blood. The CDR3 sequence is CASRETGGISYNEQFF.